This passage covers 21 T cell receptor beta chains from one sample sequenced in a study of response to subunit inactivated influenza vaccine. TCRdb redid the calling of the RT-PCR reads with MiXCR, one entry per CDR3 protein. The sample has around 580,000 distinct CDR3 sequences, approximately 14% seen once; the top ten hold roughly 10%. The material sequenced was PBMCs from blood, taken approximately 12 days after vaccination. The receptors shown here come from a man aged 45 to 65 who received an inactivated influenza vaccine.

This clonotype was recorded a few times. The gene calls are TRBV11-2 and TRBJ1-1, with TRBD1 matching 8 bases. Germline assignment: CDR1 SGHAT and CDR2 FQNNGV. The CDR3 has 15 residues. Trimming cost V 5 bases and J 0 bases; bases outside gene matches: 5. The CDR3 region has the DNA TGTGCCAGCAGCCGACAGGGGTCTGTGAACACTGAAGCTTTCTTT. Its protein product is CASSRQGSVNTEAFF.

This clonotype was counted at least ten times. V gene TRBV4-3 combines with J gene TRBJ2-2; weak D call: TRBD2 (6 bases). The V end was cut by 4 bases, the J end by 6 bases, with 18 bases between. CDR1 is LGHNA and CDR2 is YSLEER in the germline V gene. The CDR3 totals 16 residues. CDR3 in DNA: TGCGCCAGCAGCCCTCGGGCTAGCGAAAGGGCCGGGGAGCTGTTTTTT. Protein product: CASSPRASERAGELFF.

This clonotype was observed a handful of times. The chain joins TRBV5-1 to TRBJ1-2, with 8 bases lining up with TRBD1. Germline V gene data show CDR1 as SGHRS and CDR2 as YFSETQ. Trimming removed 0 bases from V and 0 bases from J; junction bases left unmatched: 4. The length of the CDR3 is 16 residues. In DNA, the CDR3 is TGCGCCAGCAGCTTGGCAGGGGGCGAAGCTAACTATGGCTACACCTTC. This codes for CASSLAGGEANYGYTF.

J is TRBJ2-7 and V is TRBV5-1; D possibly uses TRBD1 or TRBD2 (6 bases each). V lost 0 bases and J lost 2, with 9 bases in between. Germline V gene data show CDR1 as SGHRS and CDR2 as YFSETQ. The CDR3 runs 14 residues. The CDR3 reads CASSLGGDTYEQYF. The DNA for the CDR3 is TGCGCCAGCAGCTTGGGGGGGGACACCTACGAGCAGTACTTC.

This chain's CDR3 is CASSYRFRETQYF. The CDR3 DNA reads TGTGCCAGCAGCTATCGATTCCGGGAGACCCAGTACTTC. V and J are TRBV7-9 and TRBJ2-5, with D unclear. Germline V lookup: CDR1 SEHNR, CDR2 FQNEAQ (reference sequence). Between the trimmed V and J ends, which lost 4 bases and 5 bases, there was a span of 11 bases. The CDR3 is 13 residues long.

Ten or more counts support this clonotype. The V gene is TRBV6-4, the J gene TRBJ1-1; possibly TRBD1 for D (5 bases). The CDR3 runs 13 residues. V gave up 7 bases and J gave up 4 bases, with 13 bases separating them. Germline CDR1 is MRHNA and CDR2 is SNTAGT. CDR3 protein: CASKTDPTTEAFF. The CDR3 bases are TGTGCCAGCAAGACAGACCCAACCACTGAAGCTTTCTTT.

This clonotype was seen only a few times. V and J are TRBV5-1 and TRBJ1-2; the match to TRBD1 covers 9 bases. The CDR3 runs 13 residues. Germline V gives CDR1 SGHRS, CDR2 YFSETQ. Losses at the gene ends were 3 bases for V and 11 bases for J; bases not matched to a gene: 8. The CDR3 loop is CASSSSGTGLYTF. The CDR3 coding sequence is TGCGCCAGCAGCTCCTCGGGGACAGGGTTGTACACCTTC.

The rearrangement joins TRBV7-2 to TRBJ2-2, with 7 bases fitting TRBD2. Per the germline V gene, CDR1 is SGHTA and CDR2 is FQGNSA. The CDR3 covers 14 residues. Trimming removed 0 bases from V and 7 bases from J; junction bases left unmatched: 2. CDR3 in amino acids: CASSLAGGSGELFF. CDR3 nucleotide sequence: TGTGCCAGCAGCTTAGCGGGGGGGAGCGGGGAGCTGTTTTTT.

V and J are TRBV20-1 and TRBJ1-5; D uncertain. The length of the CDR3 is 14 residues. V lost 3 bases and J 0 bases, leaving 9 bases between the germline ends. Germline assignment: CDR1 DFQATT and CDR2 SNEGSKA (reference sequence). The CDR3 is CSASGGNSNQPQHF. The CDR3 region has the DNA TGCAGTGCTAGCGGCGGGAATAGCAATCAGCCCCAGCATTTT.

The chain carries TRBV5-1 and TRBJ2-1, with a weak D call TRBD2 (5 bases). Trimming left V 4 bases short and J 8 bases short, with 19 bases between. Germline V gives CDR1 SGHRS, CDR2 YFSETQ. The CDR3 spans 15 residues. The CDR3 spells CASSEQGLTSDEQFF. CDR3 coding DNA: TGCGCCAGCAGCGAACAAGGACTGACCTCGGATGAGCAGTTCTTC.

This CDR3 is CATSMGQGGADTQYF. The CDR3 coding sequence is TGTGCCACCAGCATGGGACAGGGGGGGGCAGATACGCAGTATTTT. This chain connects TRBV15 to TRBJ2-3, with 11 bases lining up with TRBD1. Trimming removed 4 bases from V and 4 bases from J; junction bases left unmatched: 4. The CDR3 loop spans 15 amino acids. From germline, CDR1 is LNHNV and CDR2 YYDKDF (reference sequence).

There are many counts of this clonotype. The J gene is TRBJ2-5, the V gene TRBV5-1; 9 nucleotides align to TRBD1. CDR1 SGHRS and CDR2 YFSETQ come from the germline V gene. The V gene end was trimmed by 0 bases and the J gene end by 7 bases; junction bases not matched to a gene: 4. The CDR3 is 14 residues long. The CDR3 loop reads CASSLGTGAGTQYF. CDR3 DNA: TGCGCCAGCAGCTTGGGGACAGGGGCCGGGACCCAGTACTTC.

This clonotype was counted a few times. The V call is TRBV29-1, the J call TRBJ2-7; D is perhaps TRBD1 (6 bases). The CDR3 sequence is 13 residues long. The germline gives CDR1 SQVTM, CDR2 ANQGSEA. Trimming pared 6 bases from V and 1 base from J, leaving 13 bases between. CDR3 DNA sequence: TGCAGCGTCCGGGCGCAGGGGTCCTACGAGCAGTACTTC. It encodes CSVRAQGSYEQYF.

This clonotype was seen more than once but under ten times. The CDR3 region is CASSQQTGVRSNEQFF. The CDR3, as DNA: TGTGCCAGCAGCCAACAGACAGGTGTCAGAAGCAATGAGCAGTTCTTC. The rearrangement joins TRBV14 to TRBJ2-1, with D tentatively TRBD1 (6 bases). The CDR3 runs 16 residues. Germline V gene data show CDR1 as SGHDN and CDR2 as FVKESK. Trimming took 2 bases from V and 6 from J, leaving 17 bases between them.

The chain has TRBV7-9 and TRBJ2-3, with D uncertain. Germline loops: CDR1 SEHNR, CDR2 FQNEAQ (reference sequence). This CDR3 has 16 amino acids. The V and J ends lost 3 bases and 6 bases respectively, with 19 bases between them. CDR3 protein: CASSLTMRRISDTQYF. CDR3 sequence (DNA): TGTGCCAGCAGCTTGACCATGAGGCGGATCTCCGATACGCAGTATTTT.

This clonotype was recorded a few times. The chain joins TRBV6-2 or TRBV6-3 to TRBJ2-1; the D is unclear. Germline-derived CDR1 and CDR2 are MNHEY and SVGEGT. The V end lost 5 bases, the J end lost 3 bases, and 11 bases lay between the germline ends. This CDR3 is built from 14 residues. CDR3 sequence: CASSPLRLYNEQFF. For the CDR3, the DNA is TGTGCCAGCAGTCCGCTGCGCCTCTACAATGAGCAGTTCTTC.

For the CDR3, the DNA is TGTGCCAGCAGCGTAGAGTTAGGCGCGCTATACGAGCAGTACTTC. It encodes CASSVELGALYEQYF. The V gene is TRBV5-5, the J gene TRBJ2-7; D unresolved. The CDR3 is made up of 15 amino acids. Trimming pared 4 bases from V and 4 bases from J, leaving 18 bases between. Germline V CDR1 and CDR2: SGHKS, YYEKEE (reference sequence).

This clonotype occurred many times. CDR3 coding DNA: TGTGCCAGCAGTTACCACCCACAGGGCTCTGAAGCTTTCTTT. Its protein is CASSYHPQGSEAFF. The rearrangement links TRBV6-2 or TRBV6-3 to TRBJ1-1, with D possibly TRBD1 on 6 matching bases. Germline V lookup: CDR1 MNHEY, CDR2 SVGEGT. The CDR3 has 14 amino acids. Trimming shortened V by 2 bases and J by 6 bases, and 13 bases separated the two germline ends.

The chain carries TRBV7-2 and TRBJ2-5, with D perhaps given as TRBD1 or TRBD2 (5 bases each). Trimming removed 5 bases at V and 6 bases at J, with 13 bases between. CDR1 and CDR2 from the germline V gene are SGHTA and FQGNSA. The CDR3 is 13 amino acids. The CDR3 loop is CASSRDRGQTQYF. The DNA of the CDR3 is TGTGCCAGCAGCCGGGACCGCGGGCAGACCCAGTACTTC. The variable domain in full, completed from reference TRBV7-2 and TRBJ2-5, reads GAGVSQSPSNKVTEKGKDVELRCDPISGHTALYWYRQSLGQGLEFLIYFQGNSAPDKSGLPSDRFSAERTGGSVSTLTIQRTQQEDSAVYLCASSRDRGQTQYFGPGTRLLVL.

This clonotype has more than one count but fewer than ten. DNA of the CDR3: TGTGCCACCAGCAGAGACGCACAGGGGGGATACACCGGGGAGCTGTTTTTT. Protein product: CATSRDAQGGYTGELFF. The rearrangement joins TRBV15 to TRBJ2-2, with TRBD1 matching 8 bases. The germline V gene has CDR1 LNHNV and CDR2 YYDKDF (reference sequence). Unmatched junction bases numbered 6, after V lost 0 bases and J lost 3 bases. The CDR3 is made up of 17 amino acids.

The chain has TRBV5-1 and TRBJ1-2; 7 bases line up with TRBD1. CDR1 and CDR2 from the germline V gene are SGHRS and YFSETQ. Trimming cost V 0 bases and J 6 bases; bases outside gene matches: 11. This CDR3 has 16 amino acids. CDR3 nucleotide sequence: TGCGCCAGCAGCTTGGAGTGGTCCAGGGGGAGCGATGGCTACACCTTC. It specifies CASSLEWSRGSDGYTF. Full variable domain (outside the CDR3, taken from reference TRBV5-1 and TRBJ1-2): KAGVTQTPRYLIKTRGQQVTLSCSPISGHRSVSWYQQTPGQGLQFLFEYFSETQRNKGNFPGRFSGRQFSNSRSEMNVSTLELGDSALYLCASSLEWSRGSDGYTFGSGTRLTVV.